Listed here are 23 T cell receptor beta chains from one sample, sequenced in a study of T-cell memory formation after mild COVID-19. TCRdb redid the calling of the 5' RACE reads with MiXCR, one entry per CDR3 protein. The sample carries more than 250,000 distinct CDR3 sequences, 16% recorded once. The specimen was PBMCs or a T cell subset sorted from them (not recorded which). The receptors stem from a man between 18 and 29 years old who had mild COVID-19 (a few samples of this study predate the infection). Cell type and time point are not known.

This clonotype was observed a few times. The chain links TRBV20-1 to TRBJ1-5; D remains unclear. In germline, CDR1 is DFQATT, CDR2 SNEGSKA (reference sequence). Trimming took off 0 bases at V and 4 bases at J, with 13 bases between the two ends. This CDR3 spans 15 amino acids. The CDR3 DNA reads TGCAGTGCTAGAGATGTTGGTAGGGAAAATCAGCCCCAGCATTTT. Translating gives CSARDVGRENQPQHF.

Only a few counts were recorded for this clonotype. The chain recombines TRBV29-1 with TRBJ2-3; D is uncertain. The germline gives CDR1 SQVTM, CDR2 ANQGSEA. CDR3 length: 12 amino acids. The germline V and J ends were trimmed by 5 bases and 0 bases, with 6 bases remaining between them. CDR3 in amino acids: CSVSPSTDTQYF. The DNA of the CDR3 is TGCAGCGTTAGTCCTAGCACAGATACGCAGTATTTT.

The chain links TRBV5-1 to TRBJ1-1; D is perhaps TRBD1 (5 bases). Germline V gives CDR1 SGHRS, CDR2 YFSETQ. Trimming removed 3 bases at V and 1 base at J, with 13 bases between. This CDR3 contains 15 residues. The CDR3 here is CASSSKGGGNTEAFF. In DNA form, the CDR3 reads TGCGCCAGCAGCTCTAAGGGCGGGGGGAACACTGAAGCTTTCTTT.

This CDR3 reads CASSQLSPGTHYEQYV. CDR3 DNA: TGCGCCAGCAGTCAATTAAGTCCGGGGACCCACTACGAGCAGTACGTC. The V call is TRBV23-1, the J call TRBJ2-7, with D possibly called TRBD1 or TRBD2 (5 bases each). TRBV23-1 carries the ORF label, with uncertain function. V was shortened by 1 base and J by 3 bases, with 16 bases between the two germline ends. CDR3 length: 16 amino acids.

This sequence joins TRBV5-1 and TRBJ1-4; D not resolved. Germline CDR1 SGHRS, CDR2 YFSETQ. This CDR3 has 14 amino acids. The V gene lost 5 bases and the J gene lost 0 bases, with 8 bases spanning the gap. CDR3 in DNA: TGCGCCAGCAGGGGCAGAGCAACTAATGAAAAACTGTTTTTT. Protein sequence: CASRGRATNEKLFF.

This clonotype turned up a few times. J is TRBJ2-5 and V is TRBV4-1, with D possibly called TRBD1 or TRBD2 (5 bases each). Germline V gene sequence: CDR1 MGHRA, CDR2 YSYEKL. Trimming removed 0 bases from V and 2 bases from J, with 10 bases in between. The CDR3 extends over 15 amino acids. Here the CDR3 DNA reads TGCGCCAGCAGCCAAGATCCTTGGGGGCAAGAGACCCAGTACTTC. Protein product: CASSQDPWGQETQYF.

This clonotype was seen many times. The chain has TRBV11-2 and TRBJ2-7, with TRBD2 matching over 9 bases. The CDR3 runs to 14 residues. V trimming: 9 bases; J trimming: 5 bases; junction bases outside the gene matches: 11. From germline, CDR1 is SGHAT and CDR2 FQNNGV. CDR3 sequence reads: CARRSGTSRHEQYF. For the CDR3, the DNA is TGTGCCAGGAGGTCCGGGACTAGCCGCCACGAGCAGTACTTC.

This clonotype showed up just a few times. The chain employs TRBV7-2 and TRBJ2-7; 9 bases fit TRBD1. The CDR3 covers 15 residues. The trim removed 4 bases at V and 2 bases at J, leaving 6 bases unmatched. Germline V gene sequence: CDR1 SGHTA, CDR2 FQGNSA. CDR3 DNA: TGTGCCAGCAGCTACCAGGACAGGGGAACCTACGAGCAGTACTTC. It is translated as CASSYQDRGTYEQYF.

This clonotype was picked up a small number of times. This CDR3 is CSPDRGDEQFF. As DNA, the CDR3 is TGCAGCCCGGACAGGGGGGATGAGCAGTTCTTC. The chain is built from TRBV20-1 and TRBJ2-1; the match to TRBD1 covers 10 bases. Germline CDR1 DFQATT, CDR2 SNEGSKA (reference sequence). This CDR3 contains 11 residues.

This clonotype came up a few times. The V gene is TRBV7-9, the J gene TRBJ1-1; unclear D gene. The V gene's germline CDR1 is SEHNR and CDR2 FQNEAQ (reference sequence). This CDR3 has 13 amino acids. V dropped 0 bases and J dropped 4 bases, with 6 bases sitting between them. The CDR3 sequence: CASSLARATEAFF. The CDR3 DNA reads TGTGCCAGCAGCTTAGCACGGGCCACTGAAGCTTTCTTT.

The CDR3 region has the DNA TGTGCCAGCGGTACAGGGGTCATTAAGAACACTGAAGCTTTCTTT. Amino acid sequence: CASGTGVIKNTEAFF. J is TRBJ1-1 and V is TRBV5-8, with 7 bases matching TRBD1. This CDR3 has 15 amino acids. Germline lookup yields CDR1 SGHTS and CDR2 YDEGEE. V dropped 7 bases and J dropped 1; count of bases not matched to a gene: 10. The complete variable domain, with remaining parts taken from reference TRBV5-8 and TRBJ1-1, reads EAGVTQSPTHLIKTRGQQATLRCSPISGHTSVYWYQQALGLGLQFLLWYDEGEERNRGNFPPRFSGRQFPNYSSELNVNALELEDSALYLCASGTGVIKNTEAFFGQGTRLTVV.

This clonotype has just a few counts. At one of its ends the junction is not consistent with the germline gene, which may arise from a read error. The V gene is TRBV11-2, the J gene TRBJ2-1; TRBD1 agrees at 8 bases. The CDR3 loop spans 13 amino acids. The germline CDR1 and CDR2 sequences are SGHAT and FQNNGV. The CDR3 reads CASSFPGGVGFVF. CDR3 in DNA: TGTGCCAGCAGCTTCCCAGGGGGCGTGGGGTTCGTCTTC.

V usage is TRBV7-2 and J usage is TRBJ1-2; tentative D call: TRBD1 (6 bases). Germline-derived CDR1 and CDR2 are SGHTA and FQGNSA. Trimming removed 1 base at V and 0 bases at J, with 12 bases between. The CDR3 has 16 amino acids. The CDR3: CASSLGGQGTNYGYTF. In DNA form, the CDR3 reads TGTGCCAGCAGCTTAGGGGGGCAGGGAACTAACTATGGCTACACCTTC.

This clonotype has a handful of counts. The rearrangement uses TRBV5-4 and TRBJ1-3; no firm D call. The CDR3 totals 17 residues. Germline V gene data show CDR1 as SGHNT and CDR2 as YYREEE (reference sequence). Trimming stripped 3 bases from V and 1 base from J, with 17 bases between. The CDR3 DNA reads TGTGCCAGCAGCTCCCCTGGAGAGGGATCATCTGGAAACACCATATATTTT. This translates into CASSSPGEGSSGNTIYF.

This clonotype has only a few counts. The chain couples TRBV28 to TRBJ2-1; TRBD2 matches 9 bases. The CDR3 consists of 17 residues. Germline CDR1 MDHEN, CDR2 SYDVKM. Trimming took 7 bases from V and 5 from J; bases not matched to a gene: 15. CDR3 in DNA: TGTGCCAGCACCACCCTCTCCGCGGGGGGGCAAAACAATGAGCAGTTCTTC. Its protein product is CASTTLSAGGQNNEQFF.

CDR3 DNA sequence: TGTGCCACCAGTGACAGGGGGGTGGAGGAGCAGTACTTC. It specifies CATSDRGVEEQYF. V and J are TRBV15 and TRBJ2-7; TRBD1 matches 9 bases. Trimming cost V 6 bases and J 7 bases; bases outside gene matches: 7. The CDR3 is made up of 13 amino acids. Germline V gives CDR1 LNHNV, CDR2 YYDKDF (reference sequence).

This clonotype showed up just a few times. The chain couples TRBV20-1 to TRBJ2-3; TRBD1 or TRBD2 may be the D gene (5 bases each). CDR3 length: 17 residues. Per the germline V gene, CDR1 is DFQATT and CDR2 is SNEGSKA (reference sequence). The V end lost 6 bases, the J end lost 1 base, and 23 bases lay between the germline ends. The DNA of the CDR3 is TGCAGTGCCAGCCTCGGACAAGGAACGAGGGGCACAGATACGCAGTATTTT. Translating it yields CSASLGQGTRGTDTQYF.

This clonotype was observed a few times. V usage is TRBV7-2 and J usage is TRBJ2-2; D possibly corresponds to TRBD1 (5 bases). Between the trimmed V and J ends, which lost 2 bases and 1 base, there was a span of 14 bases. CDR1 and CDR2 from the germline V gene are SGHTA and FQGNSA. This CDR3 has 17 residues. The CDR3 loop is CASSLYVRTLNTGELFF. The CDR3 region has the DNA TGTGCCAGCAGCTTATACGTTCGGACATTGAACACCGGGGAGCTGTTTTTT.

This chain connects TRBV21-1 to TRBJ2-7; the listed D gene, TRBD1, was not tested against the DNA. TRBV21-1 is given as a pseudogene. The CDR3 length is 17 residues. In DNA, the CDR3 is TGTGCCAGCAGCAAATGGGGACAATGGAGACAGTCCTACGAGCAGTACGTC. Residues: CASSKWGQWRQSYEQYV.

DNA of the CDR3: TGTGCCAGCAGTAACGTGTACAGCCTCTACGAGCAGTACGTC. It is translated as CASSNVYSLYEQYV. The V call is TRBV6-6, the J call TRBJ2-7; D gene unclear. V was clipped by 5 bases and J by 3 bases, with 14 bases between them. This CDR3 comprises 14 residues. From germline, CDR1 is MNHNY and CDR2 SVGAGI (reference sequence).

Only a few counts were recorded for this clonotype. V and J are TRBV29-1 and TRBJ2-3; D tentatively reads TRBD1 or TRBD2 (7 bases each). The CDR3 has 14 amino acids. Germline CDR1 SQVTM, CDR2 ANQGSEA. V lost 6 bases and J lost 2, with 15 bases in between. For the CDR3, the DNA is TGCAGCGTGGGGGGAGGGGGCTACACAGATACGCAGTATTTT. This sequence encodes CSVGGGGYTDTQYF.

This clonotype showed up many times. The V and J genes are TRBV11-2 and TRBJ2-1; 7 nucleotides match TRBD1. The CDR3 covers 15 residues. Unmatched junction bases numbered 9, after V lost 7 bases and J lost 3 bases. Germline lookup yields CDR1 SGHAT and CDR2 FQNNGV. CDR3: CASNEGQSFYNEQFF. CDR3 coding DNA: TGTGCCAGCAACGAGGGACAGTCCTTCTACAATGAGCAGTTCTTC. The full variable domain, rest sourced from reference TRBV11-2 and TRBJ2-1, is EAGVAQSPRYKIIEKRQSVAFWCNPISGHATLYWYQQILGQGPKLLIQFQNNGVVDDSQLPKDRFSAERLKGVDSTLKIQPAKLEDSAVYLCASNEGQSFYNEQFFGPGTRLTVL.

The chain employs TRBV7-6 and TRBJ1-6, with TRBD1 matching 7 bases. Germline V gene data show CDR1 as SGHVS and CDR2 as FNYEAQ. V shed 1 base and J 9 bases; nucleotides not matched to a gene: 6. The length of the CDR3 is 15 residues. The CDR3 protein is CASSLGAGGVSPLHF. The CDR3 DNA reads TGTGCCAGCAGCTTAGGTGCAGGGGGGGTTTCACCCCTCCACTTT.